This entry describes one T cell receptor (beta chain). The data stem from a study of blood T cell repertoires in COVID-19. Across the whole study: From the United States, Italy and Spain came samples of acute and convalescent COVID-19.

TCRdb's table, derived via immunoSEQ multiplex PCR, lists solely in-frame clones and lacks some. Here the sample spans about 260,000 clones, around 86% being singletons. CDR3 length: 14 residues. Losses at the gene ends were 4 bases for V and 0 bases for J; bases not matched to a gene: 3. The germline CDR1 and CDR2 sequences are SGHDT and YYEEEE. Assignment of participants to cohorts was predicated upon participant-reported clinical history. The V and J genes are TRBV5-6 and TRBJ1-1; 7 nucleotides agree with TRBD1. Material for sequencing was PBMCs or T cells enriched from blood (not recorded which). This receptor was taken from a woman aged 45-59 years who had recovered from COVID-19. The CDR3 loop reads CASSQGQLNTEAFF. The CDR3 DNA reads TGTGCCAGCAGCCAGGGACAGCTGAACACTGAAGCTTTCTTT.